A single sample is the source of the 31 T cell receptor beta chains below, sequenced in a study of immune evolution from preneoplasia to lung adenocarcinoma. The assay was immunoSEQ multiplex PCR, and TCRdb's table has in-frame clones only and misses some. The sample yields 9,500 to 13,000 clones, about four fifths seen once. The sample comprised FFPE minimally invasive lung adenocarcinoma tissue. Source of these receptors: a person aged 70 to 85 with lung adenocarcinoma.

The gene calls are TRBV10-3 and TRBJ1-1, with TRBD1 as a possible D gene (5 bases). Per the germline V gene, CDR1 is ENHRY and CDR2 is SYGVKD. V was trimmed by 7 bases and J by 0 bases, leaving 9 bases between them. This CDR3 is built from 13 residues. In nucleotides, the CDR3 is TGTGCCATCACTGGGGACTTGAACACTGAAGCTTTCTTT. It encodes CAITGDLNTEAFF.

The rearrangement links TRBV4-1 to TRBJ1-2; 12 bases line up with TRBD1. The CDR3 runs to 17 residues. V trimming: 2 bases; J trimming: 7 bases; junction bases outside the gene matches: 11. Looked up from germline, CDR1 is MGHRA and CDR2 is YSYEKL. As DNA, the CDR3 is TGCGCCAGCAGCCAACATCCGGGACAGGGGGCAGCCACTGGCTACACCTTC. Its protein product is CASSQHPGQGAATGYTF.

This chain connects TRBV5-1 to TRBJ2-7; 9 bases line up with TRBD1. The germline gives CDR1 SGHRS, CDR2 YFSETQ. This CDR3 has 16 amino acids. V lost 3 bases, J lost 6 bases, and 13 bases stayed unmatched. The CDR3 DNA reads TGCGCCAGCAGCTCGCTCGGGACAGGGCAGGTCGGCGAGCAGTACTTC. Amino acids: CASSSLGTGQVGEQYF.

The rearrangement links TRBV18 to TRBJ2-7; D possibly uses TRBD1 or TRBD2 (6 bases each). Germline V CDR1 and CDR2: KGHSH, LQKENI. The CDR3 extends over 13 amino acids. Deletions cut 4 bases from V and 6 bases from J, with 13 bases between. Written as DNA, the CDR3 is TGTGCCAGCTCACGGCCAGGGGACTCCGAGCAGTACTTC. It yields the protein CASSRPGDSEQYF.

DNA of the CDR3: TGTGCCAGCATCCTCCGGACAGGGTCTTCACCCCTCCACTTT. As protein: CASILRTGSSPLHF. J is TRBJ1-6 and V is TRBV6-6; 8 bases align to TRBD1. This CDR3 has 14 amino acids. Germline CDR1 reads MNHNY; CDR2 reads SVGAGI (reference sequence). V was clipped by 7 bases and J by 9 bases; unmatched bases: 8.

The chain has TRBV7-9 and TRBJ1-3; D uncertain. The germline CDR1 and CDR2 sequences are SEHNR and FQNEAQ (reference sequence). This CDR3 comprises 13 residues. The V end was cut by 5 bases, the J end by 0 bases, with 5 bases between. In DNA form, the CDR3 reads TGTGCCAGCAGCCCCTCCTCTGGAAACACCATATATTTT. Its translation is CASSPSSGNTIYF.

The chain recombines TRBV18 with TRBJ2-7, with D perhaps matching TRBD1 (6 bases). Trimming removed 2 bases from V and 0 bases from J, with 11 bases in between. CDR1 and CDR2 from the germline V gene are KGHSH and LQKENI. The CDR3 is 15 amino acids. Here the CDR3 reads CASSPTQGLSYEQYF. The CDR3 DNA follows: TGTGCCAGCTCACCAACACAGGGCCTCTCCTACGAGCAGTACTTC.

The rearrangement joins TRBV20-1 to TRBJ2-5; a possible D gene is TRBD2 (6 bases). Trimming removed 0 bases from V and 9 bases from J, with 8 bases in between. The CDR3 totals 11 residues. CDR1 and CDR2 from the germline V gene are DFQATT and SNEGSKA (reference sequence). The DNA for the CDR3 is TGCAGTGCTAGAGACCGGAGGGCCCAGTACTTC. The encoded protein is CSARDRRAQYF.

This rearrangement joins TRBV5-6 to TRBJ1-2; D is uncertain. Trimming removed 0 bases from V and 6 bases from J, with 12 bases in between. The CDR3 consists of 14 residues. The germline V gene encodes CDR1 SGHDT and CDR2 YYEEEE. CDR3 coding DNA: TGTGCCAGCAGCTTGGCCATCCCGGGTGATGGCTACACCTTC. The encoded protein is CASSLAIPGDGYTF.

V gene TRBV5-1 combines with J gene TRBJ1-5; 8 nucleotides line up with TRBD1. This CDR3 comprises 15 residues. V was pared by 5 bases and J by 0 bases, with 4 bases of the junction left unmatched. Germline CDR1 SGHRS, CDR2 YFSETQ. In DNA, the CDR3 is TGCGCCAGCAGTCGGACAGGGAATAGCAATCAGCCCCAGCATTTT. Protein sequence: CASSRTGNSNQPQHF.

The chain links TRBV5-1 to TRBJ2-4, with TRBD1 matching over 7 bases. This CDR3 region has 15 residues. Germline CDR1 is SGHRS and CDR2 is YFSETQ. V gave up 4 bases and J gave up 0 bases; unmatched junction bases: 4. In DNA form, the CDR3 reads TGCGCCAGCAGCGCAGGGGGTTTAGCCAAAAACATTCAGTACTTC. Its translation: CASSAGGLAKNIQYF.

The J gene is TRBJ1-5, the V gene TRBV30; possibly TRBD1 for D (6 bases). Germline lookup yields CDR1 GTSNPN and CDR2 SVGIG (reference sequence). The CDR3 runs 13 residues. With 0 bases removed from V and 5 bases from J, the gap between germline ends came to 8 bases. The CDR3 region has the DNA TGTGCCTGGAGTGTAGGGGGGCATCAGCCCCAGCATTTT. This encodes CAWSVGGHQPQHF. Looking up the rest from reference TRBV30 and TRBJ1-5 gives the full variable domain: SQTIHQWPATLVQPVGSPLSLECTVEGTSNPNLYWYRQAAGRGLQLLFYSVGIGQISSEVPQNLSASRPQDRQFILSSKKLLLSDSGFYLCAWSVGGHQPQHFGDGTRLSIL.

The V call is TRBV30, the J call TRBJ1-1; 8 nucleotides match TRBD1. The CDR3 spans 14 residues. V trimming: 8 bases; J trimming: 6 bases; junction bases outside the gene matches: 14. Germline loops: CDR1 GTSNPN, CDR2 SVGIG (reference sequence). In nucleotides, the CDR3 is TGTGCCGGAGAGACAGGGGCCTTCTCACCTGAAGCTTTCTTT. Amino acids: CAGETGAFSPEAFF.

The rearrangement uses TRBV10-3 and TRBJ1-2; no definite D call. V dropped 3 bases and J dropped 6 bases, with 8 bases sitting between them. The CDR3 runs to 12 residues. Per germline, CDR1 ENHRY and CDR2 SYGVKD. DNA of the CDR3: TGTGCCATCAGTGAAGGGAAGGATGGCTACACCTTC. Protein: CAISEGKDGYTF.

This clone was observed a few times. This chain connects TRBV6-1 to TRBJ1-1; D ambiguous. The V gene's germline CDR1 is MNHNS and CDR2 SASEGT. V lost 9 bases, J lost 1 base, and 9 bases lay in between. The CDR3 runs 12 residues. The CDR3 nucleotides are TGTGCCAGGTGGCGGGGGAACACTGAAGCTTTCTTT. This codes for CARWRGNTEAFF.

Only a few counts were recorded for this clone. The rearrangement links TRBV2 to TRBJ2-7, with D uncertain. The germline V gene encodes CDR1 SNHLY and CDR2 FYNNEI. The CDR3 is made up of 13 amino acids. V lost 7 bases and J lost 0, with 10 bases in between. The CDR3: CASTIHLSYEQYF. The CDR3 bases are TGTGCCAGCACCATACATCTCTCCTACGAGCAGTACTTC.

The chain joins TRBV9 to TRBJ2-1; 13 bases align to TRBD2. Germline CDR1 is SGDLS and CDR2 is YYNGEE. Unmatched junction bases numbered 18, after V lost 3 bases and J lost 9 bases. This CDR3 comprises 19 residues. CDR3 nucleotide sequence: TGTGCCAGCAGCGCCCAGAATGAAAACGGACTAGCGGGAGCCGGTGAGCAGTTCTTC. Its protein product is CASSAQNENGLAGAGEQFF.

This clone showed up just a few times. J is TRBJ2-3 and V is TRBV7-8; tentatively, D is TRBD1 (6 bases). From germline, CDR1 is SGHVS and CDR2 FQNEAQ. There are 16 residues in the CDR3. The V end lost 5 bases, the J end lost 1 base, and 16 bases lay between the germline ends. In nucleotides, the CDR3 is TGTGCCAGCAGCACAGAGGGCAGGGGAGGCACAGATACGCAGTATTTT. It translates to CASSTEGRGGTDTQYF.

This sequence joins TRBV10-3 and TRBJ1-2; TRBD1 might be the D (6 bases). The CDR3 contains 14 residues. V shed 0 bases and J shed 8 bases, with 13 bases lying between them. From germline, CDR1 is ENHRY and CDR2 SYGVKD. In nucleotides, the CDR3 is TGTGCCATCAGTGAGTCCGCCCAGGGGCGAGGCTACACCTTC. It encodes CAISESAQGRGYTF.

The chain recombines TRBV27 with TRBJ1-2, with D perhaps TRBD1 (5 bases). Germline-derived CDR1 and CDR2 are MNHEY and SMNVEV (reference sequence). V was cut by 8 bases and J by 0 bases, with 13 bases left in between. The CDR3 is 14 amino acids. The CDR3 DNA reads TGTGCCAGCCGTTATTCGGGGGCTAACTATGGCTACACCTTC. Translation gives CASRYSGANYGYTF.

The chain has TRBV7-9 and TRBJ1-1, with 7 bases identical to TRBD1. CDR3 size: 14 residues. Germline assignment: CDR1 SEHNR and CDR2 FQNEAQ (reference sequence). With V trimmed by 6 bases and J by 2 bases, 6 bases remained unmatched. CDR3 sequence (DNA): TGTGCCAGCAGTTTCCGGGACAGAAACACTGAAGCTTTCTTT. This translates into CASSFRDRNTEAFF.

This sequence joins TRBV25-1 and TRBJ1-1; D might be TRBD1 (6 bases). V was trimmed by 10 bases and J by 8 bases, leaving 20 bases between them. Germline loops: CDR1 MGHDK, CDR2 SYGVNS. CDR3 length equals 13 residues. The CDR3 loop is CATAHSPGTEAFF. Here the CDR3 DNA reads TGTGCCACCGCACACAGTCCCGGGACAGAAGCTTTCTTT.

A note on this clone: This sample also contains other DNA sequences that code for the same CDR3. The chain couples TRBV6-1 to TRBJ2-7, with a possible D match to TRBD1 (5 bases). Germline V gene lookup returns CDR1 MNHNS and CDR2 SASEGT. The V end was cut by 3 bases, the J end by 4 bases, with 13 bases between. The CDR3 has 14 amino acids. The CDR3 bases are TGTGCCAGCAGTGAGGGGCCAGGAATATACGAGCAGTACTTC. Translation gives CASSEGPGIYEQYF.

The table lists this clone with a count of one. This chain uses TRBV6-6 with TRBJ2-2; possible D gene TRBD1, 6 bases. The V gene lost 5 bases and the J gene lost 2 bases, with 15 bases spanning the gap. The CDR3 length is 16 residues. Germline assignment: CDR1 MNHNY and CDR2 SVGAGI (reference sequence). CDR3 sequence: CASSPPTGLNTGELFF. CDR3 sequence (DNA): TGTGCCAGCAGTCCCCCGACAGGCCTCAACACCGGGGAGCTGTTTTTT.

This clone was seen more than once but under ten times. CDR3 nucleotide sequence: TGTGCCAGCAGCTTAGTGGGCGAATTCACAGATACGCAGTATTTT. As protein: CASSLVGEFTDTQYF. The genes are TRBV7-6 and TRBJ2-3; D is ambiguous. With 1 base removed from V and 2 bases from J, the gap between germline ends came to 10 bases. This CDR3 spans 15 amino acids. Germline CDR1 is SGHVS and CDR2 is FNYEAQ.

The gene calls are TRBV18 and TRBJ2-2; a weak D match, TRBD1 (5 bases). This CDR3 has 14 residues. Trimming removed 4 bases from V and 4 bases from J, with 10 bases in between. Per the germline V gene, CDR1 is KGHSH and CDR2 is LQKENI. The CDR3 reads CASSLDRTTGELFF. CDR3 nucleotides: TGTGCCAGCTCACTCGACAGAACCACCGGGGAGCTGTTTTTT.

The chain is built from TRBV7-2 and TRBJ2-5; 8 bases are a match to TRBD2. The CDR3 runs 15 residues. Germline loops: CDR1 SGHTA, CDR2 FQGNSA. V lost 2 bases and J lost 5; bases outside the gene matches: 7. CDR3 DNA sequence: TGTGCCAGCAGCTTAAGGCGGGGGGTCTGGGAGACCCAGTACTTC. It specifies CASSLRRGVWETQYF.

J is TRBJ2-5 and V is TRBV5-1; D unclear. This CDR3 spans 13 amino acids. In germline, CDR1 is SGHRS, CDR2 YFSETQ. V was cut by 2 bases and J by 2 bases, with 7 bases left in between. The CDR3 bases are TGCGCCAGCAGCTTACAATTACAAGAGACCCAGTACTTC. Protein product: CASSLQLQETQYF.

V usage is TRBV7-8 and J usage is TRBJ1-4; D remains ambiguous. The CDR3 has 14 amino acids. With 1 base removed from V and 5 bases from J, the gap between germline ends came to 8 bases. The germline V gene encodes CDR1 SGHVS and CDR2 FQNEAQ. CDR3 in amino acids: CASSLEGRNEKLFF. DNA for the CDR3: TGTGCCAGCAGCTTAGAGGGCAGAAATGAAAAACTGTTTTTT.

The genes are TRBV11-1 and TRBJ2-7; no reliable D call. The CDR3 is 14 residues long. V was clipped by 3 bases and J by 3 bases, with 12 bases between them. Germline-derived CDR1 and CDR2 are SGHAT and FQDESV (reference sequence). The CDR3 DNA reads as TGTGCCAGCAGCTTCGGGTCTTCCATCTACGAGCAGTACTTC. It is translated as CASSFGSSIYEQYF.

The chain links TRBV10-1 to TRBJ1-1; D may be TRBD1 (6 bases). Per germline, CDR1 WNHNN and CDR2 SYGVQD (reference sequence). Trimming shortened V by 3 bases and J by 1 base, and 9 bases separated the two germline ends. The CDR3 sequence is 14 residues long. DNA for the CDR3: TGCGCCAGCAGTGACGGAGGGGGGAACACTGAAGCTTTCTTT. It yields the protein CASSDGGGNTEAFF.